The rows below give T cell receptor beta chains drawn from one sample of a study of response to subunit inactivated influenza vaccine. TCRdb reprocessed the RT-PCR reads with MiXCR, giving one entry per CDR3 protein. The sample records under 500,000 distinct CDR3 sequences, 9.5% to 13% being singletons. The specimen was PBMCs from blood, collected 35 to 45 days after vaccination. The receptor set was obtained from a man aged 50 to 60 who received an inactivated influenza vaccine. CDR3s include the opening cysteine and the closing phenylalanine or tryptophan. D genes are given only for firm matches. Size is omitted from some rows. Given values are once, few, many or a class for expanded clones.

D gene	V gene	CDR3 length	J gene	clone size	CDR3 protein	CDR3 DNA
-	TRBV12-3/TRBV12-4	13	TRBJ2-5	many	CASSEGSIETQYF	TGTGCCAGCAGCGAGGGATCCATAGAGACCCAGTACTTC
-	TRBV7-2	15	TRBJ1-3	few	CASSLSRGSGNTIYF	TGTGCCAGCAGCTTATCAAGGGGCTCTGGAAACACCATATATTTT
TRBD1	TRBV10-3	17	TRBJ2-1	-	CAISDSRTGPKGNEQFF	TGTGCCATCAGTGACAGTCGGACAGGACCCAAGGGGAATGAGCAGTTCTTC
TRBD2	TRBV7-6	15	TRBJ2-7	many	CASSPRLAGGLEQYF	TGTGCCAGCAGCCCAAGACTAGCGGGGGGGCTCGAGCAGTACTTC
-	TRBV4-1	13	TRBJ2-7	many	CASSQDGPYEQYF	TGCGCCAGCAGCCAAGATGGACCCTACGAGCAGTACTTC
TRBD1	TRBV5-5	15	TRBJ1-4	few	CASSSGTAANEKLFF	TGTGCCAGCAGCTCGGGGACAGCAGCTAATGAAAAACTGTTTTTT
TRBD1	TRBV11-2	14	TRBJ2-7	-	CASSSRTGFSEQYF	TGTGCCAGCAGCTCCCGGACAGGGTTTAGCGAGCAGTACTTC
-	TRBV7-9	14	TRBJ2-1	few	CASSLYPGANEQFF	TGTGCCAGCAGCTTATATCCAGGGGCCAATGAGCAGTTCTTC
-	TRBV7-2	17	TRBJ2-6	-	CASDGGGSSSGANVLTF	TGTGCCAGCGATGGAGGGGGGTCAAGCTCTGGGGCCAACGTCCTGACTTTC
-	TRBV4-3	16	TRBJ1-3	few	CASSPEGGSFGNTIYF	TGCGCCAGCAGCCCTGAGGGTGGGTCATTTGGAAACACCATATATTTT
TRBD2	TRBV7-9	16	TRBJ2-1	-	CASSFLGLGSYNEQFF	TGTGCCAGCAGCTTCTTGGGACTAGGCTCCTACAATGAGCAGTTCTTC
-	TRBV3-1	15	TRBJ2-5	-	CASSQGFRELRTQYF	TGTGCCAGCAGCCAAGGTTTTAGGGAGCTCAGGACCCAGTACTTC
-	TRBV6-4	15	TRBJ2-6	-	CASSGGGPGANVLTF	TGTGCCAGCAGTGGGGGCGGGCCCGGGGCCAACGTCCTGACTTTC
TRBD1	TRBV6-2/TRBV6-3	13	TRBJ1-2	few	CASSDRANYGYTF	TGTGCCAGCAGTGACAGGGCTAACTATGGCTACACCTTC
TRBD2	TRBV27	16	TRBJ2-7	-	CASSLFASGGTYEQYF	TGTGCCAGCAGTTTATTTGCTAGCGGGGGGACCTACGAGCAGTACTTC
-	TRBV5-6	14	TRBJ2-7	-	CASSIGRSIYEQYF	TGTGCCAGCAGCATTGGACGGTCGATCTACGAGCAGTACTTC
-	TRBV29-1	13	TRBJ1-1	few	CSVEPPMNTEAFF	TGCAGCGTTGAGCCGCCGATGAACACTGAAGCTTTCTTT
-	TRBV2	14	TRBJ2-7	-	CASSEYGGPYEQYF	TGTGCCAGCAGTGAATATGGGGGTCCCTACGAGCAGTACTTC
TRBD1	TRBV4-2	17	TRBJ2-2	-	CASSQHPGQQNTGELFF	TGTGCCAGCAGCCAACATCCGGGACAGCAGAACACCGGGGAGCTGTTTTTT
TRBD2	TRBV7-9	16	TRBJ2-1	-	CASSYFSGRVDNEQFF	TGTGCCAGCAGCTACTTTAGCGGGAGGGTTGACAATGAGCAGTTCTTC
-	TRBV6-1	15	TRBJ2-5	-	CASSSSTGFQETQYF	TGTGCCAGCAGTAGCTCTACGGGGTTCCAAGAGACCCAGTACTTC
-	TRBV12-3/TRBV12-4	13	TRBJ2-7	few	CASSSRRAYEQYF	TGTGCCAGCAGTTCCCGCCGGGCCTACGAGCAGTACTTC
-	TRBV4-1	15	TRBJ1-6	few	CASSQDPGAGSPLHF	TGCGCCAGCAGCCAAGATCCGGGGGCTGGTTCACCCCTCCACTTT
-	TRBV3-1	13	TRBJ2-1	few	CASSPGRGGEQFF	TGTGCCAGCAGCCCCGGGCGGGGTGGTGAGCAGTTCTTC
-	TRBV24-1	17	TRBJ2-2	-	CATSDLRLDRGSGELFF	TGTGCCACCAGTGATTTACGACTAGATCGGGGTTCCGGGGAGCTGTTTTTT
-	TRBV3-1	14	TRBJ2-7	-	CASSQAGDSYEQYF	TGTGCCAGCAGCCAAGCGGGAGACTCCTACGAGCAGTACTTC
-	TRBV2	12	TRBJ2-5	few	CATTLSQETQYF	TGTGCCACGACACTTTCACAAGAGACCCAGTACTTC
-	TRBV15	16	TRBJ1-5	few	CATSRVRTPGEQPQHF	TGTGCCACCAGCAGAGTTAGGACCCCCGGGGAACAGCCCCAGCATTTT